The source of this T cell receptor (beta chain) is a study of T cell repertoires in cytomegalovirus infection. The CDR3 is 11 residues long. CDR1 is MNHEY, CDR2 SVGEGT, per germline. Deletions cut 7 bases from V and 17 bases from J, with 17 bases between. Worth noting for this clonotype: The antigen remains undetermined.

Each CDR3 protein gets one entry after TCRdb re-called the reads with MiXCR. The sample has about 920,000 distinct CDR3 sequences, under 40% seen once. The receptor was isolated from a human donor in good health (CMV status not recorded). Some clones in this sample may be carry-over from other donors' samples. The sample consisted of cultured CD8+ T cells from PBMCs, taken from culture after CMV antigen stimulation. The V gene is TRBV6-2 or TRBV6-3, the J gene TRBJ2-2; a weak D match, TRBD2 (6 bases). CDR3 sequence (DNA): TGTGCCAGCACACCGGGACTTTGGGTATTTTTT. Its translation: CASTPGLWVFF.